This is a list of T cell receptor beta chains from one sample in a study of shared clonotypes between healthy human individuals. Data came from immunoSEQ multiplex PCR; TCRdb stores just in-frame clones and leaves some out. Of some 100,000 clones detected, around 65% appear once; the ten largest clones hold about 22%. The specimen sequenced was memory CD8+ T cells sorted from blood. These receptors were obtained from a woman aged 30 to 39 in good health. Both conserved end residues are part of each CDR3. The D gene is left open where the match is weak. Not all rows give a size; the values are once, few, many and, for expanded clones, a class.

v_call,d_call,clone_size,j_call,cdr3_aa,cdr3_nt
TRBV2,.,.,TRBJ2-1,CASSEDGGFYNEQFF,TGTGCCAGCAGTGAAGATGGGGGTTTCTACAATGAGCAGTTCTTC
TRBV19,TRBD1,.,TRBJ2-6,CASSIRPGTGGAGANVLTF,TGTGCCAGTAGTATTCGGCCCGGGACAGGGGGCGCTGGGGCCAACGTCCTGACTTTC
TRBV7-6,.,.,TRBJ1-1,CASSLQEMNTEAFF,TGTGCCAGCAGCTTGCAGGAAATGAACACTGAAGCTTTCTTT
TRBV6-5,.,.,TRBJ1-1,CASSAGENTEAFF,TGTGCCAGCAGTGCAGGGGAAAACACTGAAGCTTTCTTT
TRBV7-9,TRBD1,.,TRBJ2-7,CATVGQGVREQYF,TGTGCCACGGTGGGACAGGGTGTTCGCGAGCAGTACTTC
TRBV5-6,.,.,TRBJ2-1,CASSARGVWAYDSYNEQFF,TGTGCCAGCAGCGCGAGGGGTGTGTGGGCCTACGACTCCTACAATGAGCAGTTCTTC
TRBV5-6,.,.,TRBJ1-5,CASSYGTRQPQHF,TGTGCCAGCAGCTACGGGACACGACAGCCCCAGCATTTT
TRBV25-1,TRBD2,.,TRBJ2-3,CASSDPSGSTDTQYF,TGTGCCAGCAGTGATCCTAGCGGGAGCACAGATACGCAGTATTTT
TRBV6-1,TRBD1,.,TRBJ1-2,CASSEADRDHGYTF,TGTGCCAGCAGTGAAGCGGACAGGGACCATGGCTACACCTTC
TRBV27,TRBD1,.,TRBJ2-7,CASLPGTGGKQYF,TGTGCCAGCCTCCCCGGGACAGGGGGTAAGCAGTACTTC
TRBV10-3,TRBD2,.,TRBJ2-2,CAISEVSLPTLSGLAGVGELFF,TGTGCCATCAGTGAAGTGAGTTTACCGACGCTATCGGGACTAGCGGGAGTCGGGGAGCTGTTTTTT
TRBV29-1,TRBD2,.,TRBJ2-7,CSVEVRYGGRYEQYF,TGCAGCGTTGAAGTGCGGTACGGCGGGAGGTACGAGCAGTACTTC
TRBV10-2,.,medium-sized,TRBJ1-4,CASRAGTTTTNEKLFF,TGCGCCAGCAGGGCCGGGACGACCACAACTAATGAAAAACTGTTTTTT